This T cell receptor beta chain was identified in a study of cytomegalovirus exposure and HLA in healthy donors. TCRdb's table, derived via immunoSEQ multiplex PCR, lists solely in-frame clones and lacks some. The sample contains tens of thousands of clones, approximately 95% of which appear only once. The CDR3 spans 12 residues. Germline assignment: CDR1 LNHDA and CDR2 SQIVND (reference sequence). V was trimmed by 3 bases and J by 3 bases, leaving 5 bases between them. The sequence derives from a woman aged 18-29 years in good health and CMV-seronegative. The chain recombines TRBV19 with TRBJ2-5; D ambiguous. The material sequenced was PBMCs. As DNA, the CDR3 is TGTGCCAGTAGTATCCGGGAAGAGACCCAGTACTTC. It translates to CASSIREETQYF.